These 7 T cell receptor beta chains were sequenced from one sample in a study of T cell responses to AZD1222 COVID-19 vaccine. Generated by immunoSEQ multiplex PCR, the TCRdb table keeps only in-frame clones and is missing some. The sample has 150,000 to 200,000 clones, 85% to 95% seen once. Material: peripheral blood, obtained on day 0 of AZD1222 vaccination. The receptors originated from an adult in good health.

The V gene is TRBV7-9, the J gene TRBJ2-7; D gene uncertain. CDR3 length equals 12 residues. Deletions cut 5 bases from V and 7 bases from J, with 12 bases between. Germline loops: CDR1 SEHNR, CDR2 FQNEAQ (reference sequence). In nucleotides, the CDR3 is TGTGCCAGCAGCACACACACAGTTGAGCAGTACTTC. It codes for CASSTHTVEQYF.

The chain joins TRBV7-9 to TRBJ1-1; maybe TRBD1 (5 bases). Trimming shortened V by 6 bases and J by 7 bases, and 9 bases separated the two germline ends. The germline gives CDR1 SEHNR, CDR2 FQNEAQ (reference sequence). This CDR3 spans 11 amino acids. CDR3 residues: CASRLTGEAFF. CDR3 nucleotide sequence: TGTGCCAGCAGGCTAACAGGTGAAGCTTTCTTT.

The rearrangement links TRBV9 to TRBJ1-4; tentative D call: TRBD1 (5 bases). Deletions cut 0 bases from V and 8 bases from J, with 14 bases between. CDR3 length: 15 amino acids. Germline V gene sequence: CDR1 SGDLS, CDR2 YYNGEE. CDR3 sequence reads: CASSVVGGKGEKLFF. The DNA for the CDR3 is TGTGCCAGCAGCGTAGTGGGGGGGAAAGGGGAAAAACTGTTTTTT.

On this clone itself: Other nucleotide sequences from this sample produce the same CDR3. The V and J genes are TRBV28 and TRBJ2-7; no clear D. V lost 3 bases to trimming and J lost 0 bases, with 3 bases between them. Germline V gene lookup returns CDR1 MDHEN and CDR2 SYDVKM. This CDR3 comprises 12 residues. This CDR3 reads CASSFSSYEQYF. In DNA, the CDR3 is TGTGCCAGCAGTTTTTCCTCCTACGAGCAGTACTTC.

V and J are TRBV27 and TRBJ1-5, with TRBD1 matching 10 bases. V lost 5 bases to trimming and J lost 6 bases; unmatched junction nucleotides: 7. CDR3 size: 15 residues. Germline V CDR1 and CDR2: MNHEY, SMNVEV (reference sequence). The CDR3 spells CASSPRDRGIQPQHF. The DNA for the CDR3 is TGTGCCAGCAGTCCCCGGGACAGGGGTATTCAGCCCCAGCATTTT.

The V call is TRBV6-5, the J call TRBJ1-1; D may be TRBD1 (5 bases). The CDR3 loop spans 14 amino acids. The germline V and J ends were trimmed by 6 bases and 1 base, with 12 bases remaining between them. Germline-derived CDR1 and CDR2 are MNHEY and SVGAGI. CDR3 residues: CASRGVGANTEAFF. DNA of the CDR3: TGTGCCAGCAGAGGCGTAGGGGCGAACACTGAAGCTTTCTTT.

This chain connects TRBV13 to TRBJ2-1, with no clear D. V lost 3 bases to trimming and J lost 5 bases, with 11 bases between them. The CDR3 is 14 residues long. Germline CDR1 and CDR2: PRHDT and FYEKMQ (reference sequence). The CDR3 region is CASSLAPQDNEQFF. CDR3 nucleotide sequence: TGTGCCAGCAGCTTGGCCCCCCAGGACAATGAGCAGTTCTTC. Drawing the rest from reference TRBV13 and TRBJ2-1, the complete variable domain is AAGVIQSPRHLIKEKRETATLKCYPIPRHDTVYWYQQGPGQDPQFLISFYEKMQSDKGSIPDRFSAQQFSDYHSELNMSSLELGDSALYFCASSLAPQDNEQFFGPGTRLTVL.